This T cell receptor beta chain was sequenced during a study of blood T cell repertoires in COVID-19. Study summary: From T cells, B-cell-depleted T cells, or PBMCs came the material, which was cDNA or gDNA.

V lost 3 bases and J lost 0, with 9 bases in between. The germline CDR1 and CDR2 sequences are LGHDT and YNNKEL (reference sequence). There are 16 residues in the CDR3. Seattle enrolled patients during active infection and tracked them longitudinally. Measured with immunoSEQ multiplex PCR; TCRdb has only the in-frame clones, and not every one. The data contain some 300,000 clones, just under 90% of them singletons. Material for sequencing was peripheral blood. The chain has TRBV3-1 (or the pseudogene TRBV3-2) and TRBJ2-6; D might be TRBD1 (5 bases). The receptor was derived from a woman aged 45-65 years with COVID-19, enrolled during active disease. The CDR3 DNA follows: TGTGCCAGCAGCCATCTACAGGTCTCTGGGGCCAACGTCCTGACTTTC. This translates into CASSHLQVSGANVLTF.